This T cell receptor beta chain was documented in a study of cytomegalovirus exposure and HLA in healthy donors. Overall study findings and caveats: In all likelihood, a cluster of highly shared sequence variants was a sequencing artifact.

Only a few counts were recorded for this clone. Its cognate antigen is unknown. The study ran its PCR with 60 Vbeta and 13 Jbeta primers. Clones were read by immunoSEQ multiplex PCR, and TCRdb kept only the in-frame ones, dropping some. This table holds 210,000 or so clones, about 80% found once. The sample comprised PBMCs. The receptor was derived from a woman between 50 and 59 years old in good health and CMV-seropositive.

This CDR3 reads CASSDNPGLAGEQYF. The CDR3 coding sequence is TGTGCCAGCAGTGATAACCCGGGACTAGCGGGAGAGCAGTACTTC. This sequence joins TRBV27 and TRBJ2-7, with 13 positions matching TRBD2. The CDR3 covers 15 residues. V dropped 5 bases and J dropped 7; count of bases not matched to a gene: 8. CDR1 is MNHEY, CDR2 SMNVEV, per germline (reference sequence).